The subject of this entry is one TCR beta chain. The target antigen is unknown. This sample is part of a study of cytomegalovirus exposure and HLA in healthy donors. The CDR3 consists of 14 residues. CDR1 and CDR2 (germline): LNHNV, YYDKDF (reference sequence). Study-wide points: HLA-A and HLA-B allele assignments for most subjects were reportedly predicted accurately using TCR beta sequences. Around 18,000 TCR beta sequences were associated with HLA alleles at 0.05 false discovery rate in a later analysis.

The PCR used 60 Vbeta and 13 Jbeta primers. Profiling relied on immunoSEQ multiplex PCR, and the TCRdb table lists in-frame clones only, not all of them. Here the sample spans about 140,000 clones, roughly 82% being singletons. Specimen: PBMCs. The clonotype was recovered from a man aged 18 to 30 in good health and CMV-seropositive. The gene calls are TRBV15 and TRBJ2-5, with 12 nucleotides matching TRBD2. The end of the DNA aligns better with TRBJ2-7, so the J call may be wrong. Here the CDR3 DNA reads TGTGCCACCAGCAGGACTAGCGGGAGCTACGAGCAGTACTTC. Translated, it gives CATSRTSGSYEQYF.